This paragraph reports one TCR beta chain. Its antigen is not yet known. Base qualities were left out, and no much larger clone turns up one base away. Taken from the germline V gene (reference sequence), the CDR1 and CDR2 loops are LNHDA and SQIVND. V is shortened by 0 bases, J by 4 bases, and the region joining them spans 13 bases. The CDR3, cysteine through phenylalanine, is 16 amino acids long. The entry retains the CDR3 DNA only, 48 bases that are in frame from base 1. The data originate from a study of shared clonotypes between healthy human individuals (dated by TCRdb to 2018 to 2021). A note on the overall study: A couple of women and a few men aged 18 to 49 years were included in the cohort. For each donor, three plates each were used for CD4 naive and CD4 memory, two plates were used for CD8 naive, and one plate was used for CD8 memory. Blood TCR repertoires of about 5 healthy adults were deeply sequenced to estimate repertoire size and the extent of clonotype sharing between individuals. Different laboratories and diverse techniques were used to prepare libraries and sequence TCR repertoires, to increase sequencing depth and limit assay-specific biases. Per donor, leukapheresis produced somewhere between about 0.8 and 9 billion PBMCs.

The donors were healthy, HIV-negative adults with no recently reported acute infections or vaccinations. All donors were Caucasian adults living in Nashville, Tennessee, USA. CD4+ T cells were enriched through magnetic negative selection, after which naive cells were positively selected on CD45RA and the remaining negative fraction served as the memory subset. Blood was obtained by leukapheresis, after which PBMCs were separated by Ficoll-Histopaque density gradient centrifugation and cryopreserved in liquid nitrogen vapor phase. Purity and quantity of every magnetically sorted T cell population were checked by analytical flow cytometry. Each sorted fraction had its genomic DNA isolated and then quantified by UV absorbance on a Nanodrop 2000c. Using the deep immunoSEQ assay, TCR CDR3 regions were amplified from genomic DNA by multiplex PCR. Extracted genomic DNA from each cell subset was distributed evenly across all wells of several immunoSEQ 96-well plates, and each plate was treated as a replicate. For sorted subsets, 150 to 250 ng genomic DNA, equal to 30,000 to 35,000 T cell genomes, was loaded into each replicate PCR. Purified libraries were quantified with a Qubit 3.0 fluorometer, sized on a Bioanalyzer 2100, and re-quantified with the KAPA Library Quantification kit. Each immunoSEQ 96-well plate was sequenced on its own single-read 150-cycle Illumina NextSeq 550 flow cell. Regarding the original processing steps: Because the immunoSEQ output included only junctional sequences and no quality scores, the filtering could not be the same as the filtering used for full-length reads. To assign V/J genes and CDR3, sequences were annotated using PyIR, a Python wrapper for IgBLAST v1.9, with IMGT germline references. Reads with weak V/J assignments (E-value above 1e-6), missing CDR3, stop codons, out-of-frame junctions, or ambiguous translated residues were removed. V3J clonotypes were defined as sequences sharing the same inferred V gene, J gene, and CDR3 amino acid sequence. Percentage overlap between repertoires was calculated by dividing the number of shared unique clonotypes by the size of the smaller repertoire. Repertoire richness was assessed with RTK rarefaction, the Chao1 estimator, and Recon v2.1 estimates of unobserved clonotypes. Generation probabilities for all TCRbeta clonotypes obtained by the gDNA method from a handful of donors were computed using OLGA. The source is immuneACCESS, and TCRdb retained only in-frame sequences with V and J called. Part of the clones is not carried over; for the studies checked, unresolved V genes explain less than half of this, and the remainder is unexplained. V and J calls and clone size follow that table, whereas D and trimming were derived from the DNA. The sample contains roughly 2.5 million clones, around nine tenths of them found a single time. The leading ten clones occupy around 0.15% of the sample.

What the research found in general, with its limitations: Sharing across a few donors was observed for around 5% of naive CD4, 3% to 3.5% of naive CD8, 2% to 2.5% of memory CD4, and about 0.38% of memory CD8 clonotypes. Naive subsets generally had larger estimated clonotype richness than memory subsets. Only blood was sampled, and tissue TCR repertoires likely differ from those in blood. Incomplete sequencing was indicated by rarefaction of sorted-subset datasets, despite the large sequencing depth. Because the study included a small number of donors, the genetic and exposure-history diversity represented was limited. Based on pairwise subsampling, the degree of clonotype sharing among donors was expected to be affected by sequencing depth. Higher generation probabilities were observed for clonotypes shared by all four sorted-subset donors than for non-shared clonotypes.

The sample was naive CD4+ T cells sorted from blood. Sample cell subset or site, as interpreted from the label and publication: CD45RA+ positively selected. This chain is built from TRBV19 and TRBJ2-1; no D segment can be confidently identified. The clonotype originates from a young man in good health. This receptor carries the CDR3 CASSIEQSSPYNEQFF. The base sequence is TGTGCCAGTAGTATAGAACAGAGCAGCCCTTACAATGAGCAGTTCTTC.